This TCR beta chain was captured in a study of T cell responses to AZD1222 COVID-19 vaccine. Study outcomes and limitations: A reported finding is that nearly half of spike-specific TCRs target unmutated variant regions. Across the whole spike, CD4 TCRs peaked at regions 160-218 and 743-854. The donors showed a predominance of white British ancestry and of females, with possible underestimation of clonal diversity. Researchers took repertoire samples only after the peak T cell response had come.

About this clone itself: Its specificity is not known.

The repertoire was sequenced with immunoSEQ multiplex PCR; TCRdb's copy has only in-frame clones and lacks some. There are about 120,000 clones in the sample; 70% to 90% occur only once, and around 5% lies in the top ten. CDR1 SGHKS and CDR2 YYEKEE come from the germline V gene (reference sequence). CDR3 length: 15 residues. The V gene end was trimmed by 2 bases and the J gene end by 4 bases; junction bases not matched to a gene: 5. The source was peripheral blood, collected on day 0 of AZD1222 vaccination. V usage is TRBV5-5 and J usage is TRBJ2-7, with 11 bases identical to TRBD1. The source of this sequence is an adult in good health. CDR3 DNA sequence: TGTGCCAGCAGCTTTGGACAGGGGGCCATGTACGAGCAGTACTTC. It translates to CASSFGQGAMYEQYF.